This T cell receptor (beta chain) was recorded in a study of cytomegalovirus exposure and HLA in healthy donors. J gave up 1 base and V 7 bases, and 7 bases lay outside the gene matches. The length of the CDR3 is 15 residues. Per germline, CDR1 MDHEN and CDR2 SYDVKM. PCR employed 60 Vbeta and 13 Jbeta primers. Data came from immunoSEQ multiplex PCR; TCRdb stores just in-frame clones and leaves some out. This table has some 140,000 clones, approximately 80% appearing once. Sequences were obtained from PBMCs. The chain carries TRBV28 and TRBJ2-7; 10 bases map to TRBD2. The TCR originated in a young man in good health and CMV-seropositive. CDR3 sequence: CASITTSGTSYEQYF. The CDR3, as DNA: TGTGCCAGCATTACCACTAGCGGGACTTCCTACGAGCAGTACTTC.